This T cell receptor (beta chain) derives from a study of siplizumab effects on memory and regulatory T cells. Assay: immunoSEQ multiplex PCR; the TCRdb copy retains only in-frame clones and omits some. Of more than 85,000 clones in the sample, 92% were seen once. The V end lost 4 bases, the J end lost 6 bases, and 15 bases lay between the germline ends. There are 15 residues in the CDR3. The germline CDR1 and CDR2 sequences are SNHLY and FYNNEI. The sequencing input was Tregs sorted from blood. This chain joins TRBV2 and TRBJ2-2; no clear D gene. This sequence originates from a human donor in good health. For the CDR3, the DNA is TGTGCCAGCAGTGGGTTGGGGAATTACGCCGGGGAGCTGTTTTTT. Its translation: CASSGLGNYAGELFF.